This entry concerns a single T cell receptor beta chain. The sample is drawn from a study of cytomegalovirus exposure and HLA in healthy donors. Profiled with immunoSEQ multiplex PCR; TCRdb holds only in-frame clones, not every one. The sample holds approximately 160,000 clones, around 88% seen once. CDR3 length: 15 residues. Looked up from germline, CDR1 is LGHNA and CDR2 is YNFKEQ. Trimming left V 1 base short and J 0 bases short, with 7 bases between. V and J are TRBV4-2 and TRBJ1-3; D ambiguous. This TCR was sampled from a woman between 18 and 29 years old in good health and CMV-seronegative. The specimen sequenced was PBMCs. Here the CDR3 DNA reads TGTGCCAGCAGCCAAGCATTGAGCTCTGGAAACACCATATATTTT. Protein product: CASSQALSSGNTIYF.